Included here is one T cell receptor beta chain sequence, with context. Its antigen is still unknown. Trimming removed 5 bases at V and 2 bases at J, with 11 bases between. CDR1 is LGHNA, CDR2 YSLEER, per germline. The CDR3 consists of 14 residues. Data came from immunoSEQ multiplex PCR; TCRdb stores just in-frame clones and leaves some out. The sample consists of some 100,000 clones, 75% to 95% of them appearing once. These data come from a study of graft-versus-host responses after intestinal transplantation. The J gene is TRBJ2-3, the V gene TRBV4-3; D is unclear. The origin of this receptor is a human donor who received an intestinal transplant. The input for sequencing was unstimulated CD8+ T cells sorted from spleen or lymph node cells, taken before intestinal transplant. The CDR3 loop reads CASSLESITDTQYF. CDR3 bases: TGCGCCAGCAGCTTGGAATCAATCACAGATACGCAGTATTTT.